A selection of T cell receptor beta chains follows, all from one sample in a study of blood T cell repertoires in COVID-19. Generated by immunoSEQ multiplex PCR, the TCRdb table keeps only in-frame clones and is missing some. The sample has over 100,000 clones, around nine tenths seen once. The sequencing input was peripheral blood. Source of these receptors: a man in his forties or fifties with acute or convalescent COVID-19. Each CDR3 is given with its conserved first and last residue. Fields, in order: J gene, V gene, clone size, D gene, CDR3 protein, CDR3 DNA. A D gene is named only where the DNA matches it firmly. Size tells how often a clone was seen (once, few, many) or the class of an expanded clone, and some rows leave it out.

j_gene: TRBJ2-5; v_gene: TRBV5-1; abundance: once; d_gene: -; CDR3aa: CASAGETQYF; CDR3nt: TGCGCCAGCGCGGGGGAGACCCAGTACTTC
j_gene: TRBJ2-7; v_gene: TRBV24-1; abundance: -; d_gene: -; CDR3aa: CATSDPTRYEQYF; CDR3nt: TGTGCCACCAGTGACCCGACACGCTACGAGCAGTACTTC
j_gene: TRBJ2-1; v_gene: TRBV24-1; abundance: -; d_gene: -; CDR3aa: CATSDKGVGRNEQFF; CDR3nt: TGTGCCACCAGTGACAAGGGAGTGGGTAGGAATGAGCAGTTCTTC
j_gene: TRBJ2-1; v_gene: TRBV6-1; abundance: -; d_gene: TRBD1; CDR3aa: CASSVDRVSGDEQFF; CDR3nt: TGTGCCAGCAGTGTGGACAGGGTGTCAGGTGATGAGCAGTTCTTC
j_gene: TRBJ1-1; v_gene: TRBV25-1; abundance: -; d_gene: -; CDR3aa: CASRREGLNTEAFF; CDR3nt: TGTGCCAGCAGGAGGGAGGGGTTGAACACTGAAGCTTTCTTT
j_gene: TRBJ2-4; v_gene: TRBV5-5; abundance: few; d_gene: TRBD1; CDR3aa: CASSPQGPAKNIQYF; CDR3nt: TGTGCCAGCAGTCCACAGGGGCCTGCCAAAAACATTCAGTACTTC
j_gene: TRBJ2-7; v_gene: TRBV3-1/TRBV3-2; abundance: -; d_gene: TRBD1; CDR3aa: CASSQARTGDYEQYF; CDR3nt: TGTGCCAGCAGCCAAGCCCGGACAGGGGACTACGAGCAGTACTTC
j_gene: TRBJ1-2; v_gene: TRBV6-6; abundance: -; d_gene: TRBD1; CDR3aa: CASSPPTGSGYTF; CDR3nt: TGTGCCAGCAGTCCCCCGACAGGGAGTGGCTACACCTTC
j_gene: TRBJ2-7; v_gene: TRBV18; abundance: -; d_gene: TRBD1; CDR3aa: CASSAGTASYEQYF; CDR3nt: TGTGCCAGCTCGGCCGGGACAGCCTCCTACGAGCAGTACTTC
j_gene: TRBJ1-2; v_gene: TRBV27; abundance: -; d_gene: TRBD1; CDR3aa: CASRSPGTVNYGYTF; CDR3nt: TGTGCCAGCAGAAGTCCCGGGACAGTTAACTATGGCTACACCTTC
j_gene: TRBJ1-2; v_gene: TRBV27; abundance: -; d_gene: TRBD1; CDR3aa: CASSHRGNYGYTF; CDR3nt: TGTGCCAGCAGTCACAGGGGAAACTATGGCTACACCTTC
j_gene: TRBJ1-3; v_gene: TRBV6-1; abundance: -; d_gene: TRBD1; CDR3aa: CASSAATGFNSGNTIYF; CDR3nt: TGTGCCAGCAGTGCGGCGACAGGGTTCAACTCTGGAAACACCATATATTTT
j_gene: TRBJ1-2; v_gene: TRBV5-5; abundance: -; d_gene: -; CDR3aa: CASSPRGEGSYGYTF; CDR3nt: TGTGCCAGCAGTCCCCGGGGGGAAGGCTCCTATGGCTACACCTTC
j_gene: TRBJ2-1; v_gene: TRBV4-2; abundance: -; d_gene: -; CDR3aa: CASSQGSFLSSYNEQFF; CDR3nt: TGTGCCAGCAGCCAAGGCTCGTTCCTGAGCTCCTACAATGAGCAGTTCTTC
j_gene: TRBJ1-4; v_gene: TRBV6-5; abundance: -; d_gene: -; CDR3aa: CASSYGTTGEKLFF; CDR3nt: TGTGCCAGCAGCTACGGCACGACGGGGGAAAAACTGTTTTTT
j_gene: TRBJ2-1; v_gene: TRBV5-6; abundance: many; d_gene: TRBD2; CDR3aa: CASSPSISGTSGRRNEQFF; CDR3nt: TGTGCCAGCAGCCCATCGATATCCGGGACTAGCGGGAGAAGGAATGAGCAGTTCTTC
j_gene: TRBJ2-5; v_gene: TRBV7-2; abundance: -; d_gene: TRBD2; CDR3aa: CASSQRTSGGAETQYF; CDR3nt: TGTGCCAGCAGCCAAAGGACTAGCGGGGGGGCAGAGACCCAGTACTTC
j_gene: TRBJ1-2; v_gene: TRBV5-6; abundance: -; d_gene: -; CDR3aa: CASSLGLQGFGGYTF; CDR3nt: TGTGCCAGCAGCTTGGGACTTCAGGGTTTCGGTGGCTACACCTTC
j_gene: TRBJ2-3; v_gene: TRBV19; abundance: once; d_gene: -; CDR3aa: CASSIWAGVDTQYF; CDR3nt: TGTGCCAGTAGTATCTGGGCGGGCGTTGATACGCAGTATTTT
j_gene: TRBJ1-3; v_gene: TRBV12-5; abundance: -; d_gene: TRBD1; CDR3aa: CASGLFRQGSGNTIYF; CDR3nt: TGTGCTAGTGGTTTATTCAGACAGGGCTCTGGAAACACCATATATTTT
j_gene: TRBJ2-1; v_gene: TRBV5-1; abundance: -; d_gene: TRBD1; CDR3aa: CASRTGGNDNEQFF; CDR3nt: TGCGCCAGCAGGACAGGGGGCAATGACAATGAGCAGTTCTTC
j_gene: TRBJ1-1; v_gene: TRBV24-1; abundance: -; d_gene: -; CDR3aa: CATSDPDWTENTEAFF; CDR3nt: TGTGCCACCAGTGACCCCGATTGGACAGAGAACACTGAAGCTTTCTTT
j_gene: TRBJ2-7; v_gene: TRBV3-1/TRBV3-2; abundance: -; d_gene: -; CDR3aa: CASSQESLVGALAYEQYF; CDR3nt: TGTGCCAGCAGCCAAGAATCACTTGTGGGGGCTCTAGCCTACGAGCAGTACTTC
j_gene: TRBJ1-2; v_gene: TRBV5-4; abundance: -; d_gene: -; CDR3aa: CASSRRTVVDGYTF; CDR3nt: TGTGCCAGCAGCCGCCGGACAGTCGTCGATGGCTACACCTTC
j_gene: TRBJ1-2; v_gene: TRBV6-5; abundance: -; d_gene: TRBD1; CDR3aa: CASRDTGELYGYTF; CDR3nt: TGTGCCAGCAGAGATACAGGGGAGCTCTATGGCTACACCTTC
j_gene: TRBJ1-1; v_gene: TRBV4-2; abundance: few; d_gene: -; CDR3aa: CASSQARGFRGEAFF; CDR3nt: TGTGCCAGCAGCCAAGCTAGAGGATTTAGGGGTGAAGCTTTCTTT
j_gene: TRBJ1-6; v_gene: TRBV6-2/TRBV6-3; abundance: -; d_gene: TRBD1; CDR3aa: CASSYSTRGNSPLHF; CDR3nt: TGTGCCAGCAGTTACTCGACCAGGGGGAATTCACCCCTCCACTTT
j_gene: TRBJ2-1; v_gene: TRBV27; abundance: -; d_gene: TRBD2; CDR3aa: CASSLGLAGGQVF; CDR3nt: TGTGCCAGCAGTTTAGGACTAGCGGGGGGGCAGGTCTTC
j_gene: TRBJ2-1; v_gene: TRBV3-1/TRBV3-2; abundance: -; d_gene: -; CDR3aa: CASSHSYNEQFF; CDR3nt: TGTGCCAGCAGCCATTCGTACAATGAGCAGTTCTTC
j_gene: TRBJ2-7; v_gene: TRBV5-1; abundance: few; d_gene: -; CDR3aa: CASSLSMEGSEQYF; CDR3nt: TGCGCCAGCAGCTTGTCCATGGAAGGGAGCGAGCAGTACTTC
j_gene: TRBJ1-2; v_gene: TRBV15; abundance: -; d_gene: TRBD1; CDR3aa: CATSRDPTGRHGYTF; CDR3nt: TGTGCCACCAGCAGAGATCCGACAGGGAGGCATGGCTACACCTTC
j_gene: TRBJ1-1; v_gene: TRBV5-6; abundance: once; d_gene: -; CDR3aa: CASGLPHNTEAFF; CDR3nt: TGTGCCAGCGGACTTCCACACAACACTGAAGCTTTCTTT
j_gene: TRBJ2-1; v_gene: TRBV6-5; abundance: -; d_gene: -; CDR3aa: CASSYMTTSSYNEQFF; CDR3nt: TGTGCCAGCAGTTACATGACAACCAGCTCCTACAATGAGCAGTTCTTC
j_gene: TRBJ1-1; v_gene: TRBV9; abundance: -; d_gene: -; CDR3aa: CASSPQRKGPMNTEAFF; CDR3nt: TGTGCCAGCAGCCCCCAGCGCAAGGGGCCTATGAACACTGAAGCTTTCTTT
j_gene: TRBJ2-7; v_gene: TRBV19; abundance: -; d_gene: TRBD2; CDR3aa: CASSPRGLAGVYEQYF; CDR3nt: TGTGCCAGTAGTCCAAGAGGACTAGCGGGAGTATACGAGCAGTACTTC
j_gene: TRBJ2-3; v_gene: TRBV6-2/TRBV6-3; abundance: once; d_gene: TRBD2; CDR3aa: CASSSLAGGPDTQYF; CDR3nt: TGTGCCAGCAGCTCACTAGCGGGGGGCCCAGATACGCAGTATTTT
j_gene: TRBJ2-7; v_gene: TRBV2; abundance: -; d_gene: TRBD2; CDR3aa: CASSGEGKQYF; CDR3nt: TGTGCCAGCTCTGGGGAGGGTAAGCAGTACTTC
j_gene: TRBJ2-7; v_gene: TRBV11-2; abundance: -; d_gene: TRBD2; CDR3aa: CASSLGSGVYEQYF; CDR3nt: TGTGCCAGCAGCTTAGGAAGCGGGGTCTACGAGCAGTACTTC